This T cell receptor (beta chain) derives from a study of spatial heterogeneity in lung cancer. A few counts support this clonotype. TCRdb re-called the 5' RACE reads with MiXCR, one entry per CDR3 protein. This table has over 75,000 distinct CDR3 sequences, roughly a fifth appearing once. This CDR3 region has 15 residues. The V gene lost 7 bases and the J gene lost 8 bases, with 19 bases spanning the gap. Germline V gene lookup returns CDR1 KGHDR and CDR2 SFDVKD. Time point noted: sample taken at primary tumor resection. Whole RNA, isolated from tumor, nontumor lung or frozen PBMC, was sequenced without prior sorting.

The chain combines TRBV24-1 with TRBJ1-4, with a tentative D call TRBD1 (5 bases). The TCR was taken from a male donor with early-stage non-small cell lung cancer. The specimen was PBMCs, collected at surgery. The CDR3 DNA is TGTGCCACCAGCCCTGGGACTCCCATGGAGGAAAAACTGTTTTTT. It codes for CATSPGTPMEEKLFF.